This T cell receptor beta chain was recorded in a study of CD8 T cells in ankylosing spondylitis. About this clonotype itself: Its antigen is as yet unknown.

In TCRdb, the 5' RACE reads were re-called with MiXCR into one record per CDR3 protein. The table records 500,000 to 550,000 distinct CDR3 sequences, roughly an eighth of them present only once. In germline, CDR1 is DFQATT, CDR2 SNEGSKA (reference sequence). This CDR3 has 15 residues. After removal of 5 bases from V and 10 bases from J, the junction contained 18 bases not matched to a gene. General study points: Reportedly, matched ankylosing spondylitis synovial fluid was significantly enriched for disease-linked clones. Disease-linked clones were found to be CD8+ and relatively rare in peripheral blood. Typical of ankylosing spondylitis blood, it appeared, was a TCR beta motif of eight highly homologous variants.

Sequencing used blood, either unsorted or a sorted T cell fraction (not recorded which). The chain has TRBV20-1 and TRBJ2-7, with 9 bases aligning to TRBD2. This clonotype was obtained from a male donor with ankylosing spondylitis. CDR3 protein: CSALLIGGGDFGQYF. DNA for the CDR3: TGCAGTGCTCTTCTGATAGGCGGGGGGGACTTTGGACAGTACTTC.